A single sample is the source of the 7 T cell receptor beta chains below, sequenced in a study of spatial heterogeneity in lung cancer. TCRdb reanalysed the 5' RACE reads using MiXCR and keeps one entry per CDR3 protein. The sample has some 120,000 distinct CDR3 sequences, 12% seen once. The time point denotes: blood at routine non-recurrence follow-up after resection. In each case, whole RNA from tumor, nontumor lung or frozen PBMC was sequenced unsorted. This material consisted of PBMCs, taken at follow-up. Receptors originate from a male donor with early-stage non-small cell lung cancer.

This sequence joins TRBV20-1 and TRBJ1-5; D is unclear. V lost 3 bases, J lost 6 bases, and 12 bases lay in between. Germline CDR1 is DFQATT and CDR2 is SNEGSKA (reference sequence). This CDR3 spans 13 amino acids. Here the CDR3 reads CSASVGSGQPQHF. CDR3 nucleotide sequence: TGCAGTGCTAGTGTGGGCAGCGGTCAGCCCCAGCATTTT.

This clonotype was seen more than once but under ten times. This chain connects TRBV12-3 or TRBV12-4 to TRBJ2-2, with 11 nucleotides matching TRBD1. The V segment lost 4 bases and the J segment 5 bases; nucleotides outside the gene matches: 6. CDR3 length: 16 residues. As DNA, the CDR3 is TGTGCCAGCAGTTCCCGAGGGACAGGGGGGACCGGGGAGCTGTTTTTT. It encodes CASSSRGTGGTGELFF.

This clonotype appeared a few times. The chain carries TRBV4-1 and TRBJ1-2, with D perhaps matching TRBD1 (6 bases). Trimming removed 0 bases at V and 6 bases at J, with 8 bases between. The CDR3 has 13 residues. Germline CDR1 and CDR2: MGHRA and YSYEKL. The CDR3 DNA reads TGCGCCAGCAGCCAAGAAACAGGGAATGGCTACACCTTC. Translation: CASSQETGNGYTF.

The V and J genes are TRBV20-1 and TRBJ1-1; D is perhaps TRBD1 (5 bases). CDR1 and CDR2 from the germline V gene are DFQATT and SNEGSKA (reference sequence). Trimming left V 1 base short and J 1 base short, with 10 bases between. CDR3 length: 14 residues. The DNA of the CDR3 is TGCAGTGCTAGAGTCGGACACTCGAACACTGAAGCTTTCTTT. Residues: CSARVGHSNTEAFF.

This clonotype showed up just a few times. The CDR3 loop is CASSSSGGPGRDTQYF. CDR3 sequence (DNA): TGCGCCAGCAGCTCTAGCGGGGGCCCGGGGAGAGATACGCAGTATTTT. The V call is TRBV5-1, the J call TRBJ2-3; 10 bases line up with TRBD2. The germline gives CDR1 SGHRS, CDR2 YFSETQ. The CDR3 sequence is 16 residues long. The junction had 9 bases not matched to a gene; V was cut back by 3 bases and J by 5 bases.

The chain employs TRBV28 and TRBJ2-6; D not certain. The germline V gene has CDR1 MDHEN and CDR2 SYDVKM. The length of the CDR3 is 11 residues. Trimming stripped 10 bases from V and 3 bases from J, with 4 bases between. This CDR3 reads CAIHGANVLTF. The CDR3 region has the DNA TGTGCCATTCATGGGGCCAACGTCCTGACTTTC.

This chain joins TRBV24-1 and TRBJ2-1; 9 bases fit TRBD1. The trim removed 9 bases at V and 4 bases at J, leaving 15 bases unmatched. Germline V gene lookup returns CDR1 KGHDR and CDR2 SFDVKD. The CDR3 loop spans 17 amino acids. The CDR3 loop is CATLIKGDRAPYNEQFF. CDR3 DNA sequence: TGTGCCACCCTCATAAAGGGGGACAGGGCCCCTTACAATGAGCAGTTCTTC.